Listed here are 25 T cell receptor beta chains from one sample, sequenced in a study of blood T cell repertoires in COVID-19. Profiled with immunoSEQ multiplex PCR; TCRdb holds only in-frame clones, not every one. The profile shows some 200,000 clones, about four fifths of them singletons. Sequenced: PBMCs or T cells enriched from blood (not recorded which). Receptors originate from a woman in her fifties or sixties who had been exposed to COVID-19.

The chain carries TRBV21-1 and TRBJ2-4; TRBD2 is the table's D call, not checked against the DNA. TRBV21-1 is flagged as a pseudogene. CDR3 length equals 14 residues. CDR3 coding DNA: TGTGCCAGCAGCAAAGATCTAGGTTCCAACATTCAGTACTTC. As protein: CASSKDLGSNIQYF.

This clone appeared once. This chain connects TRBV30 to TRBJ1-4; D is undetermined. The CDR3 has 14 amino acids. Deletions cut 0 bases from V and 8 bases from J, with 13 bases between. CDR1 is GTSNPN and CDR2 is SVGIG in the germline V gene (reference sequence). In DNA, the CDR3 is TGTGCCTGGAGTGTACTCGGGGTTCAGGAAAAACTGTTTTTT. Translating gives CAWSVLGVQEKLFF.

The chain employs TRBV12-3 or TRBV12-4 and TRBJ2-3; tentatively, D is TRBD2 (6 bases). Trimming took off 8 bases at V and 3 bases at J, with 9 bases between the two ends. The CDR3 covers 12 residues. CDR3 protein: CASRRVTDTQYF. CDR3 DNA sequence: TGTGCCAGCCGGAGGGTGACAGATACGCAGTATTTT.

The chain has TRBV30 and TRBJ1-2; D perhaps matches TRBD1 (5 bases). This CDR3 is 13 amino acids long. Trimming shortened V by 0 bases and J by 6 bases, and 11 bases separated the two germline ends. Germline V gene lookup returns CDR1 GTSNPN and CDR2 SVGIG (reference sequence). CDR3 nucleotide sequence: TGTGCCTGGAGTGTACAGGCGATCGATGGCTACACCTTC. Its protein product is CAWSVQAIDGYTF. The full variable domain, with the rest looked up from reference TRBV30 and TRBJ1-2, is SQTIHQWPATLVQPVGSPLSLECTVEGTSNPNLYWYRQAAGRGLQLLFYSVGIGQISSEVPQNLSASRPQDRQFILSSKKLLLSDSGFYLCAWSVQAIDGYTFGSGTRLTVV.

The chain recombines TRBV28 with TRBJ1-1; 10 bases match TRBD1. Germline CDR1 reads MDHEN; CDR2 reads SYDVKM. Losses at the gene ends were 7 bases for V and 4 bases for J; bases not matched to a gene: 12. The CDR3 has 16 residues. The CDR3 here is CASMPSGTGERTEAFF. As DNA, the CDR3 is TGTGCCAGCATGCCTTCCGGGACAGGGGAGCGCACTGAAGCTTTCTTT.

The chain is built from TRBV10-2 and TRBJ1-2; weak D call: TRBD1 (6 bases). The CDR3 totals 15 residues. Trimming shortened V by 2 bases and J by 6 bases, and 16 bases separated the two germline ends. Per the germline V gene, CDR1 is WSHSY and CDR2 is SAAADI. The DNA of the CDR3 is TGCGCCAGCAGTGAGGCCTCCCAGACAGGAAATGGCTACACCTTC. Protein: CASSEASQTGNGYTF.

The chain carries TRBV6-4 and TRBJ2-3; the D gene is possibly TRBD1 (5 bases). Per the germline V gene, CDR1 is MRHNA and CDR2 is SNTAGT. CDR3 size: 13 residues. V lost 5 bases to trimming and J lost 6 bases, with 12 bases between them. The chain's CDR3 is CASSRDRGDTQYF. CDR3 coding DNA: TGTGCCAGCAGTAGAGATAGGGGCGATACGCAGTATTTT.

This chain connects TRBV29-1 to TRBJ2-7; TRBD1 matches 8 bases. CDR1 and CDR2 (germline): SQVTM, ANQGSEA. V was clipped by 1 base and J by 2 bases; unmatched bases: 10. CDR3 length: 16 amino acids. Here the CDR3 DNA reads TGCAGCGTTGAAGGTTCGCCCGGGACAGGACCCTACGAGCAGTACTTC. It yields the protein CSVEGSPGTGPYEQYF.

The gene calls are TRBV2 and TRBJ2-5; 7 nucleotides align to TRBD2. CDR1 and CDR2 from the germline V gene are SNHLY and FYNNEI. J gave up 3 bases and V 7 bases, and 8 bases lay outside the gene matches. CDR3 length: 14 amino acids. This chain's CDR3 is CASTRGDRKETQYF. CDR3 in DNA: TGTGCCAGCACCCGGGGGGATAGAAAAGAGACCCAGTACTTC.

The chain is built from TRBV5-4 and TRBJ1-2, with D tentatively TRBD1 (6 bases). With 0 bases removed from V and 7 bases from J, the gap between germline ends came to 16 bases. The CDR3 runs 15 residues. Germline V gene data show CDR1 as SGHNT and CDR2 as YYREEE (reference sequence). The CDR3 nucleotides are TGTGCCAGCAGCTTGGATGGGGGCGGCTATTCTGGCTACACCTTC. Translated: CASSLDGGGYSGYTF.

V usage is TRBV27 and J usage is TRBJ2-2, with TRBD2 matching over 7 bases. The germline V gene has CDR1 MNHEY and CDR2 SMNVEV (reference sequence). Trimming removed 3 bases from V and 6 bases from J; junction bases left unmatched: 4. CDR3 length equals 14 residues. CDR3 nucleotides: TGTGCCAGCAGTTTGGGGAGGGCGGCCGGGGAGCTGTTTTTT. Its protein is CASSLGRAAGELFF.

The chain is built from TRBV11-2 and TRBJ1-6; a weak D match, TRBD1 (5 bases). CDR1 is SGHAT and CDR2 is FQNNGV in the germline V gene. The V and J ends lost 3 bases and 9 bases respectively, with 24 bases between them. This CDR3 spans 18 amino acids. CDR3 DNA sequence: TGTGCCAGCAGCTTCTGGGCGTATGGACAAACGGTGGGTTCACCCCTCCACTTT. Translating gives CASSFWAYGQTVGSPLHF.

The sample holds a few counts of this clone. CDR3 in amino acids: CASLDSYNEKLFF. The CDR3 DNA is TGTGCCAGCCTTGACAGCTATAATGAAAAACTGTTTTTT. The chain combines TRBV28 with TRBJ1-4; a weak D match, TRBD1 (5 bases). V was shortened by 8 bases and J by 4 bases, with 11 bases between the two germline ends. The CDR3 has 13 residues. Germline lookup yields CDR1 MDHEN and CDR2 SYDVKM. Looking up the rest from reference TRBV28 and TRBJ1-4 gives the full variable domain: DVKVTQSSRYLVKRTGEKVFLECVQDMDHENMFWYRQDPGLGLRLIYFSYDVKMKEKGDIPEGYSVSREKKERFSLILESASTNQTSMYLCASLDSYNEKLFFGSGTQLSVL.

This rearrangement joins TRBV3-1 (or the pseudogene TRBV3-2) to TRBJ1-1; D is possibly TRBD1 (5 bases). The CDR3 consists of 13 residues. Per the germline V gene, CDR1 is LGHDT and CDR2 is YNNKEL (reference sequence). The V gene lost 8 bases and the J gene lost 2 bases, with 12 bases spanning the gap. The CDR3: CASLGGRNTEAFF. DNA of the CDR3: TGTGCCAGCCTCGGGGGAAGAAACACTGAAGCTTTCTTT.

This clone appeared once. This chain joins TRBV3-1 (or the pseudogene TRBV3-2) and TRBJ2-7, with D unresolved. V lost 4 bases and J lost 2, with 12 bases in between. The length of the CDR3 is 14 residues. Germline loops: CDR1 LGHDT, CDR2 YNNKEL (reference sequence). This CDR3 reads CASSLLMGPYEQYF. CDR3 DNA sequence: TGTGCCAGCAGCCTCCTCATGGGCCCCTACGAGCAGTACTTC.

The rearrangement joins TRBV25-1 to TRBJ1-1, with a tentative D call TRBD1 (6 bases). This CDR3 has 14 amino acids. The ends were cut back, 2 bases at V and 2 bases at J, with 9 bases in the middle. CDR1 and CDR2 (germline): MGHDK, SYGVNS. The CDR3 DNA is TGTGCCAGCAGTGAACCGGGACACAACACTGAAGCTTTCTTT. Its protein is CASSEPGHNTEAFF.

The V and J genes are TRBV5-1 and TRBJ2-5; perhaps TRBD2 as D (6 bases). The V gene lost 4 bases and the J gene lost 4 bases, with 11 bases spanning the gap. The CDR3 spans 13 residues. Looked up from germline, CDR1 is SGHRS and CDR2 is YFSETQ. The CDR3 loop reads CASSPGTAETQYF. Here the CDR3 DNA reads TGCGCCAGCAGCCCCGGGACTGCAGAGACCCAGTACTTC.

This chain links TRBV11-3 with TRBJ1-6, with no clear D. Germline V gene sequence: CDR1 SGHNT, CDR2 YENEEA. V was clipped by 0 bases and J by 9 bases, with 6 bases between them. CDR3 length: 13 residues. DNA of the CDR3: TGTGCCAGCAGCTTAGAACTCGGTTCACCCCTCCACTTT. Its translation: CASSLELGSPLHF.

This chain links TRBV7-9 with TRBJ2-5; D is uncertain. Germline V gene sequence: CDR1 SEHNR, CDR2 FQNEAQ (reference sequence). The CDR3 consists of 17 residues. Trimming cost V 4 bases and J 0 bases, with 18 bases left between them. CDR3 bases: TGTGCCAGCAGCTCCAACCCTCCTGGCAGGTACCAAGAGACCCAGTACTTC. This encodes CASSSNPPGRYQETQYF.

The J gene is TRBJ1-6, the V gene TRBV5-5; maybe TRBD1 (6 bases). The CDR3 length is 17 residues. Trimming removed 0 bases from V and 7 bases from J, with 17 bases in between. The germline V gene has CDR1 SGHKS and CDR2 YYEKEE (reference sequence). CDR3 sequence reads: CASSLDRAGAPNSPLHF. CDR3 in DNA: TGTGCCAGCAGCTTGGATAGGGCGGGGGCCCCAAATTCACCCCTCCACTTT.

The CDR3 DNA reads as TGTGCCAGCAGTGGGCTCCAAGCGGGGGAAGATACGCAGTATTTT. Its translation is CASSGLQAGEDTQYF. The J gene is TRBJ2-3, the V gene TRBV28; TRBD2 matches 8 bases. J was trimmed by 5 bases and V by 5 bases; bases with no gene match: 9. Germline CDR1 MDHEN, CDR2 SYDVKM. This CDR3 spans 15 amino acids. The full variable domain, rest sourced from reference TRBV28 and TRBJ2-3, is DVKVTQSSRYLVKRTGEKVFLECVQDMDHENMFWYRQDPGLGLRLIYFSYDVKMKEKGDIPEGYSVSREKKERFSLILESASTNQTSMYLCASSGLQAGEDTQYFGPGTRLTVL.

This clone was counted between two and nine times. V usage is TRBV2 and J usage is TRBJ2-3, with TRBD2 matching 13 bases. The CDR3 contains 16 residues. Germline lookup yields CDR1 SNHLY and CDR2 FYNNEI. The ends lost 10 bases at V and 4 bases at J; junction bases unmatched: 11. The CDR3 nucleotides are TGTGCCACCCGATCCGGACTAGCGGGGGAAGCAGATACGCAGTATTTT. Amino acids: CATRSGLAGEADTQYF.

This clone was observed a single time. The DNA of the CDR3 is TGTGCCAGCAGCGTAGGTGACCTCGGCGGTGAAGCTTTCTTT. It specifies CASSVGDLGGEAFF. J is TRBJ1-1 and V is TRBV9; D remains unclear. Germline V gives CDR1 SGDLS, CDR2 YYNGEE. CDR3 length: 14 amino acids. The V gene lost 0 bases and the J gene lost 7 bases, with 13 bases spanning the gap.

This rearrangement joins TRBV15 to TRBJ1-4, with D perhaps matching TRBD1 (5 bases). Germline V gives CDR1 LNHNV, CDR2 YYDKDF (reference sequence). CDR3 size: 15 residues. V gave up 0 bases and J gave up 7 bases, with 12 bases separating them. CDR3: CATSRDRGWSEKLFF. CDR3 coding DNA: TGTGCCACCAGCAGAGATCGGGGGTGGAGTGAAAAACTGTTTTTT. Drawing the rest from reference TRBV15 and TRBJ1-4, the complete variable domain is DAMVIQNPRYQVTQFGKPVTLSCSQTLNHNVMYWYQQKSSQAPKLLFHYYDKDFNNEADTPDNFQSRRPNTSFCFLDIRSPGLGDTAMYLCATSRDRGWSEKLFFGSGTQLSVL.

The chain recombines TRBV2 with TRBJ1-1; 8 positions match TRBD1. Losses at the gene ends were 8 bases for V and 8 bases for J; bases not matched to a gene: 13. CDR3 length equals 14 residues. From germline, CDR1 is SNHLY and CDR2 FYNNEI. In nucleotides, the CDR3 is TGTGCCAGCGGGACAGGTACAGGGAGGCGCGAAGCTTTCTTT. This codes for CASGTGTGRREAFF.